The present entry profiles one TCR beta chain with its context. Its antigen is as yet unknown. The sample originates from a study of beta chain features in type 1 diabetes. Findings of the study overall: Naive, central memory and Treg TCRB repertoires appeared more alike in patients than in healthy donors. All four CD4+ subsets of Type 1 diabetes patients contained TCRB CDR3s that were moderately but significantly shorter.

It was one heparinised blood draw, averaging about 120 mL, that each donor gave. Sort purity for all populations was recorded as exceeding 98%. TCRB transcripts that were expressed got sequenced, as all of the isolated RNA had been reverse transcribed. Generated by immunoSEQ multiplex PCR, the TCRdb table keeps only in-frame clones and is missing some. The profile shows roughly 500,000 clones, approximately 30% of them singletons. The CDR3 extends over 14 amino acids. The V gene lost 4 bases and the J gene lost 5 bases, with 13 bases spanning the gap. CDR1 MDHEN and CDR2 SYDVKM come from the germline V gene.

Sequenced: naive CD4+ T cells from blood. This TCR was recovered from a man younger than 30 in good health. The V and J genes are TRBV28 and TRBJ2-3; no firm D call. CDR3 region: CASSSPGHGDTQYF. The CDR3 DNA is TGTGCCAGCAGTTCGCCCGGCCACGGAGATACGCAGTATTTT. Together with reference TRBV28 and TRBJ2-3, the CDR3 gives the full variable domain: DVKVTQSSRYLVKRTGEKVFLECVQDMDHENMFWYRQDPGLGLRLIYFSYDVKMKEKGDIPEGYSVSREKKERFSLILESASTNQTSMYLCASSSPGHGDTQYFGPGTRLTVL.